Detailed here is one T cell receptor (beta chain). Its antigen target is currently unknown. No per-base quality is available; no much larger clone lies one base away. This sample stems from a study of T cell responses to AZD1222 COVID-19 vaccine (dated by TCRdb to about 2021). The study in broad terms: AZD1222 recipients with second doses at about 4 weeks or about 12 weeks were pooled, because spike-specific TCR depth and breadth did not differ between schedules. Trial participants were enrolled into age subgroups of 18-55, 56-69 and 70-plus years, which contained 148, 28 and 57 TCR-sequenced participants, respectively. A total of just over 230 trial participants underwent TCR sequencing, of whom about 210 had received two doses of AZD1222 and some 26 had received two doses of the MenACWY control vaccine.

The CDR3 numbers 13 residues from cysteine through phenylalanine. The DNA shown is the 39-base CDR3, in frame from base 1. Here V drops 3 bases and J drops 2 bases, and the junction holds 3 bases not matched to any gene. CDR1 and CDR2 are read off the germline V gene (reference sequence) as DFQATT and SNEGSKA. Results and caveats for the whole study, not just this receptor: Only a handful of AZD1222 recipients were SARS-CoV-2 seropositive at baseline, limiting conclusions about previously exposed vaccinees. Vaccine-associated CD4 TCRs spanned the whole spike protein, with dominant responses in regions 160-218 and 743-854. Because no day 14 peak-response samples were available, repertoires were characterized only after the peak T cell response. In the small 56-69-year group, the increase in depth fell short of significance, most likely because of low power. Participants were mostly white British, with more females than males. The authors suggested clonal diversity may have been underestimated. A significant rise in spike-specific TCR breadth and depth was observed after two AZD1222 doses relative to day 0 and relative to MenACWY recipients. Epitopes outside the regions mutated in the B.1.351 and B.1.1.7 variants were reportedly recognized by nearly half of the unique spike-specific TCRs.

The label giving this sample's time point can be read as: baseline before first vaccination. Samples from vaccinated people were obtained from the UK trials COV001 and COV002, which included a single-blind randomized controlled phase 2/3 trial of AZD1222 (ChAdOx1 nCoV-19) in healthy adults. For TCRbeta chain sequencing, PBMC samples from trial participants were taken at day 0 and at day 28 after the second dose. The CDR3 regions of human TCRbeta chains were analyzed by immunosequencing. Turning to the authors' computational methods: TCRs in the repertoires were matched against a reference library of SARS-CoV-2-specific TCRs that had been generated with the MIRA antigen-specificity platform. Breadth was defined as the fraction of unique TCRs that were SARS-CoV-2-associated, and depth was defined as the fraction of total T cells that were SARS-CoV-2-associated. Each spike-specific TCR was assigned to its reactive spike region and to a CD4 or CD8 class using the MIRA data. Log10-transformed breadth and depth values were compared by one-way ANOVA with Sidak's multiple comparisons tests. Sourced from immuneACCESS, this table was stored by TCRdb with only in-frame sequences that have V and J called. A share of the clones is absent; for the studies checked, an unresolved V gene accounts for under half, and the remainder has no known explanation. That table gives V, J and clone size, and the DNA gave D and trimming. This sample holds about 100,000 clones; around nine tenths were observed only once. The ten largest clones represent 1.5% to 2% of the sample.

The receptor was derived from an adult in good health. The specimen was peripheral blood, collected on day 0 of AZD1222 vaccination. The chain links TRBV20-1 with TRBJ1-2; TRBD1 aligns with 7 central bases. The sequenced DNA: TGCAGTGCTAGTGAACAGGGGAACTATGGCTACACCTTC. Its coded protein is CSASEQGNYGYTF.